Below are 19 T cell receptor beta chains sequenced from a single sample in a study of CD8+ T cells in alopecia areata. Treatment of the sample: oral pan-JAK inhibitor, 5-10 mg twice daily. RNA extraction was followed by reverse transcription into cDNA, which acted as the sequencing template. TCRdb's copy holds only in-frame clones and misses some; the assay was immunoSEQ multiplex PCR. This table holds over 150,000 clones, roughly three fifths found once. The sample here was CD4+ T cells sorted from blood, taken at week 4, from a patient treated with tofacitinib. These receptors originate from a human donor with alopecia areata.

V and J are TRBV7-2 and TRBJ1-6; D is ambiguous. CDR1 and CDR2 (germline): SGHTA, FQGNSA. The CDR3 consists of 15 residues. The V end was cut by 5 bases, the J end by 10 bases, with 18 bases between. The CDR3 sequence: CASSPPAGIASPLHF. The CDR3 DNA follows: TGTGCCAGCAGCCCGCCCGCAGGCATCGCCTCACCCCTCCACTTT. Looking up the rest from reference TRBV7-2 and TRBJ1-6 gives the full variable domain: GAGVSQSPSNKVTEKGKDVELRCDPISGHTALYWYRQSLGQGLEFLIYFQGNSAPDKSGLPSDRFSAERTGGSVSTLTIQRTQQEDSAVYLCASSPPAGIASPLHFGNGTRLTVT.

This chain joins TRBV5-1 and TRBJ2-7; 12 bases fit TRBD2. The CDR3 consists of 16 residues. V lost 2 bases, J lost 5 bases, and 8 bases stayed unmatched. Looked up from germline, CDR1 is SGHRS and CDR2 is YFSETQ. The DNA of the CDR3 is TGCGCCAGCAGCTTTAATCTAGCGGGAGGGCCCCACGAGCAGTACTTC. This translates into CASSFNLAGGPHEQYF.

V usage is TRBV29-1 and J usage is TRBJ2-5; 7 bases fit TRBD1. The CDR3 loop spans 15 amino acids. Germline V gene data show CDR1 as SQVTM and CDR2 as ANQGSEA. Losses at the gene ends were 6 bases for V and 4 bases for J; bases not matched to a gene: 14. The CDR3 DNA follows: TGCAGCGTGGGGAACACAGGGGTCACAAGAGAGACCCAGTACTTC. It codes for CSVGNTGVTRETQYF.

V is TRBV30 and J is TRBJ1-3, with D uncertain. The length of the CDR3 is 14 residues. V lost 3 bases to trimming and J lost 0 bases, with 9 bases between them. From germline, CDR1 is GTSNPN and CDR2 SVGIG (reference sequence). CDR3 in amino acids: CAWRTDLSGNTIYF. The CDR3 DNA is TGTGCCTGGAGGACGGACCTCTCTGGAAACACCATATATTTT.

The rearrangement uses TRBV19 and TRBJ2-5; D is possibly TRBD1 or TRBD2 (5 bases each). Germline V lookup: CDR1 LNHDA, CDR2 SQIVND (reference sequence). There are 11 residues in the CDR3. Between the trimmed V and J ends, which lost 6 bases and 5 bases, there was a span of 7 bases. CDR3 bases: TGTGCCAGTAGCCGGGGCGAGACCCAGTACTTC. As protein: CASSRGETQYF.

Comments on this clone: Other DNA sequences in the sample encode the same CDR3. The chain uses TRBV30 and TRBJ2-5; possibly TRBD2 for D (5 bases). Germline V CDR1 and CDR2: GTSNPN, SVGIG (reference sequence). The CDR3 covers 13 residues. Trimming removed 0 bases at V and 4 bases at J, with 9 bases between. The CDR3 nucleotides are TGTGCCTGGAGTGTACGGGCGGGAGAGACCCAGTACTTC. Translated: CAWSVRAGETQYF.

V gene TRBV6-5 combines with J gene TRBJ2-7, with 7 bases that match TRBD1. Germline values: CDR1 MNHEY, CDR2 SVGAGI. Trimming at V came to 6 bases and at J to 9 bases, leaving 14 bases not matched to a gene. This CDR3 spans 14 amino acids. CDR3 protein: CASSNGQAPSRQYF. The DNA of the CDR3 is TGTGCCAGCAGCAACGGACAGGCACCCTCGAGGCAGTACTTC.

The V gene is TRBV30, the J gene TRBJ1-3, with D possibly being TRBD1 (6 bases). The V end lost 5 bases, the J end lost 2 bases, and 10 bases lay between the germline ends. The length of the CDR3 is 13 residues. The V gene's germline CDR1 is GTSNPN and CDR2 SVGIG (reference sequence). The CDR3: CAWGGQTGNTIYF. The CDR3 DNA reads TGTGCCTGGGGGGGGCAGACTGGAAACACCATATATTTT.

The chain employs TRBV30 and TRBJ1-5; TRBD1 agrees at 8 bases. This CDR3 spans 15 amino acids. Trimming took 5 bases from V and 1 from J; bases not matched to a gene: 7. Looked up from germline, CDR1 is GTSNPN and CDR2 is SVGIG (reference sequence). CDR3 region: CAWGQGVVSNQPQHF. The CDR3 coding sequence is TGTGCCTGGGGACAGGGAGTAGTCAGCAATCAGCCCCAGCATTTT.

Ten or more counts support this clone. The rearrangement joins TRBV28 to TRBJ2-3, with a tentative D call TRBD2 (6 bases). CDR3 length equals 15 residues. CDR1 is MDHEN, CDR2 SYDVKM, per germline. Trimming stripped 6 bases from V and 4 bases from J, with 17 bases between. The CDR3 bases are TGTGCCAGCAGGGGGCGGGGCGGGTCTTCAGATACGCAGTATTTT. This encodes CASRGRGGSSDTQYF.

This chain joins TRBV10-3 and TRBJ2-1, with 8 bases matching TRBD1. The CDR3 spans 13 residues. Germline V gene data show CDR1 as ENHRY and CDR2 as SYGVKD. The V gene end was trimmed by 3 bases and the J gene end by 11 bases; junction bases not matched to a gene: 6. CDR3 DNA: TGTGCCATCAGTGACTCTGGACAGGGCCAGCAGTTCTTC. Encoded protein: CAISDSGQGQQFF.

This clone was seen a few times. This chain joins TRBV29-1 and TRBJ2-7; TRBD2 matches at 8 bases. This CDR3 is built from 14 residues. Trimming cost V 5 bases and J 7 bases; bases outside gene matches: 13. Per germline, CDR1 SQVTM and CDR2 ANQGSEA. This CDR3 reads CSVLGQRESWEQYF. The CDR3 DNA sequence: TGCAGCGTTTTGGGCCAGCGGGAGTCGTGGGAGCAGTACTTC.

This sequence joins TRBV2 and TRBJ2-2; D assignment may be TRBD1 or TRBD2 (6 bases each). This CDR3 contains 14 residues. Trimming left V 7 bases short and J 6 bases short, with 15 bases between. In germline, CDR1 is SNHLY, CDR2 FYNNEI. The CDR3 loop reads CASKGGGKAGELFF. The CDR3 DNA follows: TGTGCCAGCAAAGGAGGGGGAAAGGCCGGGGAGCTGTTTTTT.

The gene calls are TRBV5-4 and TRBJ1-2; 9 positions match TRBD1. Trimming cost V 4 bases and J 10 bases; bases outside gene matches: 5. The CDR3 totals 12 residues. The V gene's germline CDR1 is SGHNT and CDR2 YYREEE (reference sequence). CDR3 sequence reads: CASSPWTGAYTF. Written as DNA, the CDR3 is TGTGCCAGCAGCCCTTGGACAGGGGCCTACACCTTC.

The CDR3 here is CASSLVGLAGDTQYF. The CDR3 bases are TGTGCCAGCAGCTTAGTGGGACTAGCGGGAGATACGCAGTATTTT. The chain couples TRBV7-2 to TRBJ2-3; TRBD2 aligns across 12 bases. J gave up 5 bases and V 1 base, and 1 base lay outside the gene matches. This CDR3 has 15 amino acids. Germline CDR1 reads SGHTA; CDR2 reads FQGNSA.

In this sample, this clone turned up a few times. This chain connects TRBV4-1 to TRBJ1-1; D might be TRBD1 (5 bases). Germline lookup yields CDR1 MGHRA and CDR2 YSYEKL. V gave up 8 bases and J gave up 4 bases, with 14 bases separating them. The CDR3 contains 13 residues. CDR3 protein: CASGRVGRTEAFF. The CDR3 coding sequence is TGCGCCAGCGGCAGGGTCGGTCGCACTGAAGCTTTCTTT.

This sequence joins TRBV6-5 and TRBJ2-1, with 7 bases matching TRBD2. The junction had 0 bases not matched to a gene; V was cut back by 2 bases and J by 2 bases. The germline CDR1 and CDR2 sequences are MNHEY and SVGAGI. The CDR3 loop spans 14 amino acids. CDR3 sequence: CASSYTSAYNEQFF. Here the CDR3 DNA reads TGTGCCAGCAGTTACACTAGCGCCTACAATGAGCAGTTCTTC.

Of note for this clone: One junction end disagrees with the germline gene, perhaps due to a read error. The chain is built from TRBV28 and TRBJ2-7; 8 bases line up with TRBD1. This CDR3 is 13 amino acids long. In germline, CDR1 is MDHEN, CDR2 SYDVKM. CDR3 in amino acids: CAGSRDRLHEQYF. The CDR3 DNA reads TGTGCCGGCAGCCGGGACAGGCTGCACGAGCAGTACTTC. Complete variable domain (other parts from reference TRBV28 and TRBJ2-7): DVKVTQSSRYLVKRTGEKVFLECVQDMDHENMFWYRQDPGLGLRLIYFSYDVKMKEKGDIPEGYSVSREKKERFSLILESASTNQTSMYLCAGSRDRLHEQYFGPGTRLTVT.

This clone was recorded a few times. The V call is TRBV5-1, the J call TRBJ2-7; D is uncertain. The CDR3 is 14 amino acids. V was shortened by 0 bases and J by 0 bases, with 7 bases between the two germline ends. The germline V gene encodes CDR1 SGHRS and CDR2 YFSETQ. Here the CDR3 reads CASSLAGFSYEQYF. CDR3 in DNA: TGCGCCAGCAGCTTGGCCGGCTTCTCCTACGAGCAGTACTTC.